The entry below describes one TCR beta chain. The sample originates from a study of cytomegalovirus exposure and HLA in healthy donors. The PCR made use of 60 Vbeta and 13 Jbeta primers. Profiling relied on immunoSEQ multiplex PCR, and the TCRdb table lists in-frame clones only, not all of them. The repertoire includes 70,000 or so clones, roughly 90% of them detected once, and 2% sits in the top ten. Germline values: CDR1 SGHTA, CDR2 FQGNSA. Trimming cost V 5 bases and J 1 base, with 14 bases left between them. This CDR3 region has 16 residues. The chain combines TRBV7-2 with TRBJ2-2, with D possibly being TRBD2 (6 bases). This receptor was identified in a woman aged 25 to 39 in good health and CMV-seronegative. Sequencing was performed on PBMCs. For the CDR3, the DNA is TGTGCCAGCAGCGTCGGGACTCCCAGGAACACCGGGGAGCTGTTTTTT. It specifies CASSVGTPRNTGELFF.